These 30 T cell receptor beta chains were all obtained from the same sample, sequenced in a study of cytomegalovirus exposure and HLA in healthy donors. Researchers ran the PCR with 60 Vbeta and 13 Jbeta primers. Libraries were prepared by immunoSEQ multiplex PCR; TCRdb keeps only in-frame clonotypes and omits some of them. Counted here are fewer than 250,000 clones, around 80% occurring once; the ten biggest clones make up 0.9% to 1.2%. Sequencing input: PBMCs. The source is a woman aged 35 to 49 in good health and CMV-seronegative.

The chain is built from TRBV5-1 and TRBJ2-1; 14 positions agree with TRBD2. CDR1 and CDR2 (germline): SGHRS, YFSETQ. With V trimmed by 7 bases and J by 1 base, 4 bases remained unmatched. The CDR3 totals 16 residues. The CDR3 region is CASQGLAGASYNEQFF. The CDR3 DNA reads TGCGCCAGCCAGGGACTAGCGGGAGCGTCCTACAATGAGCAGTTCTTC.

CDR3: CASSGQLNYGYTF. The CDR3 DNA follows: TGTGCCAGCAGCGGACAGCTTAACTATGGCTACACCTTC. This chain links TRBV6-1 with TRBJ1-2, with D tentatively TRBD1 (6 bases). Germline V gene lookup returns CDR1 MNHNS and CDR2 SASEGT. The CDR3 contains 13 residues. V gave up 6 bases and J gave up 1 base, with 9 bases separating them.

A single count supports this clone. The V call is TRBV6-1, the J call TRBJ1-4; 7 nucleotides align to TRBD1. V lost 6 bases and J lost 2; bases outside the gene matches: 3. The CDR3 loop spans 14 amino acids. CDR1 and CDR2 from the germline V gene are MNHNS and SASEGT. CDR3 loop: CASRMTGTNEKLFF. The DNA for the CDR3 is TGTGCCAGCAGGATGACAGGGACTAATGAAAAACTGTTTTTT.

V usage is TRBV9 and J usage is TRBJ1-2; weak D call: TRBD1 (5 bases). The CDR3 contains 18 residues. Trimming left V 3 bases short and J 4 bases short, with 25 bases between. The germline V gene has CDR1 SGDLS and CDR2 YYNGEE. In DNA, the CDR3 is TGTGCCAGCAGCGACCCAACGATGGGAGGGACTGCGAGCTATGGCTACACCTTC. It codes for CASSDPTMGGTASYGYTF.

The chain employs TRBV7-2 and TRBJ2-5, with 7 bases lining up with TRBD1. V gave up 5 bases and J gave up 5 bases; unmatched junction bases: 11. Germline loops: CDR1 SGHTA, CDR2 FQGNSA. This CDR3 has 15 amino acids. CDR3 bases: TGTGCCAGCAGCCGTCTAGGGGGCCTTCGGGAGACCCAGTACTTC. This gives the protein CASSRLGGLRETQYF.

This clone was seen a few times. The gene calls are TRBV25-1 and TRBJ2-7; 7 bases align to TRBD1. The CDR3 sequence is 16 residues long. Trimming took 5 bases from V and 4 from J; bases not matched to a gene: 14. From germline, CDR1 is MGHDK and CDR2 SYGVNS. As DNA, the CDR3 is TGTGCCAGCAGTACTAGAGATCAGGGGGTTAAGTACGAGCAGTACTTC. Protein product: CASSTRDQGVKYEQYF.

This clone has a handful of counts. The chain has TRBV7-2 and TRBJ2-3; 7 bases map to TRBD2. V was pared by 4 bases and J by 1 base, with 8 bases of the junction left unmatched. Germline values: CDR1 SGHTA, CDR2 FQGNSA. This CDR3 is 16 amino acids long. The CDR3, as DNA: TGTGCCAGCAGCTCCCTAGCGGTGAGGGGCACAGATACGCAGTATTTT. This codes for CASSSLAVRGTDTQYF.

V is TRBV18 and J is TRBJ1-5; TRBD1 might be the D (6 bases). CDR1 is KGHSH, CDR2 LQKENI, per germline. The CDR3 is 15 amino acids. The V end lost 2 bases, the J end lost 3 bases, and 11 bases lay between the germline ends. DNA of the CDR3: TGTGCCAGCTCACCAGGGGGCAATCTCAATCAGCCCCAGCATTTT. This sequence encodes CASSPGGNLNQPQHF.

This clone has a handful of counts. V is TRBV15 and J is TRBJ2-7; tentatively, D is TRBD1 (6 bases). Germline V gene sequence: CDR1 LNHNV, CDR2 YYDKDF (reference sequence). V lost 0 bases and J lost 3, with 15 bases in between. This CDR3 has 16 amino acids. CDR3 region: CATSRDLTQGSYEQYF. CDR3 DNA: TGTGCCACCAGCAGAGATCTCACACAGGGAAGCTACGAGCAGTACTTC.

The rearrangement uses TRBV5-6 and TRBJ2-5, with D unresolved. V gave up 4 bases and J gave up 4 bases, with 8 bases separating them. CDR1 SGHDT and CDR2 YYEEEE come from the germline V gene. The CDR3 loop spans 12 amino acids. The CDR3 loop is CASSALGETQYF. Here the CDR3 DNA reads TGTGCCAGCAGCGCCCTCGGAGAGACCCAGTACTTC.

The chain's CDR3 is CASSQVGGEKLFF. The CDR3 DNA reads as TGCGCCAGCAGCCAGGTCGGGGGTGAAAAACTGTTTTTT. This chain connects TRBV4-3 to TRBJ1-4, with D maybe TRBD1 (5 bases). V shed 3 bases and J shed 7 bases, with 9 bases lying between them. In germline, CDR1 is LGHNA, CDR2 YSLEER. This CDR3 region has 13 residues.

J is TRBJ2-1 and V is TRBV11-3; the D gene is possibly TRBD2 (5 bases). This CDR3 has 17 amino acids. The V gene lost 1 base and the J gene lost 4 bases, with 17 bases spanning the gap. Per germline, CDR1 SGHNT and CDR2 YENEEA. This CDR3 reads CASSLGEGENPYNEQFF. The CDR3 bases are TGTGCCAGCAGCTTAGGAGAGGGAGAGAACCCATACAATGAGCAGTTCTTC.

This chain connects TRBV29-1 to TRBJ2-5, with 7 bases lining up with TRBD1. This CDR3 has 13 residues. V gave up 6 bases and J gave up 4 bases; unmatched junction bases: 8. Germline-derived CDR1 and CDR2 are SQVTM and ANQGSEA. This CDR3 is CSVRLGDRETQYF. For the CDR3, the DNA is TGCAGCGTGCGCCTGGGGGACAGAGAGACCCAGTACTTC.

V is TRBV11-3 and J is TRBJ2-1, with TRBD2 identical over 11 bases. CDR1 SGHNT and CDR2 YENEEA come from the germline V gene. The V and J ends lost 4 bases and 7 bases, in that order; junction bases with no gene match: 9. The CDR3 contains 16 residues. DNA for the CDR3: TGTGCCAGCAGCTCACCGACTAGCGGGAAAGGGAATGAGCAGTTCTTC. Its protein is CASSSPTSGKGNEQFF.

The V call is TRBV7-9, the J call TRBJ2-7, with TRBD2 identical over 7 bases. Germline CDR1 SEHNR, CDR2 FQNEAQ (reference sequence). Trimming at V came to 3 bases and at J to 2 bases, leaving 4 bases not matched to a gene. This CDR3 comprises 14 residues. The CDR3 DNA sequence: TGTGCCAGCAGCTTGGGCGGGAGAACCTACGAGCAGTACTTC. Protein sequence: CASSLGGRTYEQYF.

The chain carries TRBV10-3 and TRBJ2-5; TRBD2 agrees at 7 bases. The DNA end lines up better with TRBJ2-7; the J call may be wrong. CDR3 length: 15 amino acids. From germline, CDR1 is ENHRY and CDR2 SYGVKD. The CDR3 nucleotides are TGTGCCATCAGTGAGTCCGGGGAGGGGATCTACGAGCAGTACTTC. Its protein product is CAISESGEGIYEQYF.

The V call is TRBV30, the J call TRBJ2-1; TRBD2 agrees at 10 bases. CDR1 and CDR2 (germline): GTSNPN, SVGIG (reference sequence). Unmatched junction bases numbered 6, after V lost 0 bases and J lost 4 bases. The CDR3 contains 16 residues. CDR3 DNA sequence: TGTGCCTGGAGTGTAGGGGGACTAGCGAGTTACAATGAGCAGTTCTTC. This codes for CAWSVGGLASYNEQFF. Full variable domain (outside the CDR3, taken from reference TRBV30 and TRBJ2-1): SQTIHQWPATLVQPVGSPLSLECTVEGTSNPNLYWYRQAAGRGLQLLFYSVGIGQISSEVPQNLSASRPQDRQFILSSKKLLLSDSGFYLCAWSVGGLASYNEQFFGPGTRLTVL.

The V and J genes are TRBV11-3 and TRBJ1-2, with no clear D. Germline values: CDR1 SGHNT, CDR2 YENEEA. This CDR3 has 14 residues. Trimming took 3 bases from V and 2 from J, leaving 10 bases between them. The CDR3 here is CASSFESPNYGYTF. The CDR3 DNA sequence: TGTGCCAGCAGCTTTGAGAGCCCGAACTATGGCTACACCTTC.

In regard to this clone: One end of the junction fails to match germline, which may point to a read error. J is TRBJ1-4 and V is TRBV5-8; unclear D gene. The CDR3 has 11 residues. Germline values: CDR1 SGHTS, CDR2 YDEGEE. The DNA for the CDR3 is TGTGCCAGCAGCATAGCGATTTTGTCGAGGTTT. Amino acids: CASSIAILSRF.

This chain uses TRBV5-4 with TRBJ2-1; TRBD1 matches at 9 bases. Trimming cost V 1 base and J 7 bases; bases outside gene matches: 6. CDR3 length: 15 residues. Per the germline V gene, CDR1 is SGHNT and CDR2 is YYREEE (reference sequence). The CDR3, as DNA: TGTGCCAGCAGCTTGCGGGACAGGGTAGGAAATGAGCAGTTCTTC. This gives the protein CASSLRDRVGNEQFF.

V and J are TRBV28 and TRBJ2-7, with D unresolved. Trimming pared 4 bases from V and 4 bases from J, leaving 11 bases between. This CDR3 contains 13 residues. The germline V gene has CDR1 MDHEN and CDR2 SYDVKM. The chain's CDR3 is CASSSHSFYEQYV. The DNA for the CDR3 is TGTGCCAGCAGTTCCCATAGCTTTTACGAGCAGTACGTC.

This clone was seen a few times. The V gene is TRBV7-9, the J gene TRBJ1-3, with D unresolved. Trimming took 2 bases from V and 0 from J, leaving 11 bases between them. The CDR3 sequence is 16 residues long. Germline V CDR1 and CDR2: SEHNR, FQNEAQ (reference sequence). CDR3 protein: CASSLRERPSGNTIYF. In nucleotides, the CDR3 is TGTGCCAGCAGCTTAAGGGAGCGGCCCTCTGGAAACACCATATATTTT.

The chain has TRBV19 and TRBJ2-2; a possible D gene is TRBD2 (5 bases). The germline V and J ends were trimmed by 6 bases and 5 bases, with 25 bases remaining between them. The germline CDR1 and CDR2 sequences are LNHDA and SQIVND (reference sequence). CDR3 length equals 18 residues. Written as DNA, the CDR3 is TGTGCCAGTAGGGAGCCTGGGGTGGAACGGGGTAAGACCGGGGAGCTGTTTTTT. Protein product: CASREPGVERGKTGELFF.

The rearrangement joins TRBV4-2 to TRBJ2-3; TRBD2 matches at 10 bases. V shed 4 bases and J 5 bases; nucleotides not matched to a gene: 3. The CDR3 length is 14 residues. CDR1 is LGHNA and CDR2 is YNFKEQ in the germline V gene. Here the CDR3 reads CASSPGTSEDTQYF. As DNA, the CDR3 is TGTGCCAGCAGCCCGGGGACTAGCGAAGATACGCAGTATTTT.

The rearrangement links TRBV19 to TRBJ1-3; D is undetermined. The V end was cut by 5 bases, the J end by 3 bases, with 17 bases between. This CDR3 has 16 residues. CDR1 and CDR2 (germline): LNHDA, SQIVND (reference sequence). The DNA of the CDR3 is TGTGCCAGTAGTGCCGGGAGCTACTCCTTTGGAAACACCATATATTTT. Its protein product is CASSAGSYSFGNTIYF.

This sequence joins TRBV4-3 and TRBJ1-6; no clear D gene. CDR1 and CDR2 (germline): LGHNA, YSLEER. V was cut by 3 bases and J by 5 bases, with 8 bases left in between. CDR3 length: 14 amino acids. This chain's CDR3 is CASSHRHDNSPLHF. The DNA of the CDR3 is TGCGCCAGCAGCCACAGACATGATAATTCACCCCTCCACTTT.

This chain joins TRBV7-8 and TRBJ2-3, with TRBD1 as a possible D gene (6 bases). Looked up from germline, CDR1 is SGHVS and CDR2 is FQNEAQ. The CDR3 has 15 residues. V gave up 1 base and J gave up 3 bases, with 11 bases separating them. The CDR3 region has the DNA TGTGCCAGCAGCTTAGTTGGTACAGGGACAGATACGCAGTATTTT. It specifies CASSLVGTGTDTQYF.

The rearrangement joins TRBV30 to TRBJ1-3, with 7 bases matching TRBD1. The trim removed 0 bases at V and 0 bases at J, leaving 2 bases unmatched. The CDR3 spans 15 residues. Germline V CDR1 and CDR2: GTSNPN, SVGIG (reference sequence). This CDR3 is CAWSVGQDSGNTIYF. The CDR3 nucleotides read TGTGCCTGGAGTGTTGGACAGGACTCTGGAAACACCATATATTTT.

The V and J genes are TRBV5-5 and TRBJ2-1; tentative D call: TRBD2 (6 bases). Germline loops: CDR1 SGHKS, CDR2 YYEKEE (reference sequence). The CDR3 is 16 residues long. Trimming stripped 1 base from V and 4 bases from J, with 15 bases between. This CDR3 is CASSLTVAEFYNEQFF. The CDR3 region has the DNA TGTGCCAGCAGCTTGACGGTAGCGGAGTTTTACAATGAGCAGTTCTTC.

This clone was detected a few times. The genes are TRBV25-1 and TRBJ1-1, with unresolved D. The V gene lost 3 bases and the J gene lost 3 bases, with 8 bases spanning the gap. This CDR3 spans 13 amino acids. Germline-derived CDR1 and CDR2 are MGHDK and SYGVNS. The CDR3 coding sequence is TGTGCCAGCAGTGACAGGCAAGACACTGAAGCTTTCTTT. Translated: CASSDRQDTEAFF.